This T cell receptor (beta chain) was found in a study of cytomegalovirus exposure and HLA in healthy donors. Study-wide results and limits: Among CMV-associated TCR beta chains, most appeared HLA-restricted in a later analysis.

The PCR had 60 Vbeta and 13 Jbeta primers. Sequencing was performed with immunoSEQ multiplex PCR; in TCRdb, only in-frame clones are kept and a portion is missing. This sample has 170,000 or so clones, with 75% to 90% found just once. This clone occurred once. Its specificity is not known. Germline CDR1 reads MDHEN; CDR2 reads SYDVKM. Trimming left V 9 bases short and J 1 base short, with 10 bases between. There are 12 residues in the CDR3. Sequenced: PBMCs. This clonotype originated in a woman in her late teens or twenties in good health and CMV-seronegative. The rearrangement links TRBV28 to TRBJ2-7; weak D call: TRBD1 (6 bases). The CDR3 reads CASTGWSYEQYF. Written as DNA, the CDR3 is TGTGCCAGTACAGGGTGGTCCTACGAGCAGTACTTC.